Listed here are 4 T cell receptor beta chains from one sample, sequenced in a study of shared clonotypes between healthy human individuals (dated by TCRdb to the early 2020s). To prepare the library, the immunoSEQ multiplex PCR assay was applied. Drawn from immuneACCESS, this table holds only the in-frame rearrangements with V and J called that TCRdb kept. Clones are partly lost; checked studies trace under half to an unresolved V gene and leave the rest unexplained. The sample table contains millions of clones; only one count was recorded for 85% to 95% of them. The ten largest make up around 0.13% of the sample. Sequencing input: naive CD4+ T cells sorted from blood. The cell subset or site label for this specimen denotes: CD45RA+ positively selected. The receptors were gathered from a man aged 18-30 years in good health.

V is TRBV10-1 and J is TRBJ2-7; D is perhaps TRBD1 (5 bases). There are 14 residues in the CDR3. The germline CDR1 and CDR2 sequences are WNHNN and SYGVQD (reference sequence). V dropped 0 bases and J dropped 9 bases, with 15 bases sitting between them. DNA of the CDR3: TGCGCCAGCAGTGAGTCGCAGGGTGGTGTTTGGCAGTACTTC. Translation gives CASSESQGGVWQYF.

Notes on this clone: Germline is not matched at one junction end, which may reflect a read error. The chain employs TRBV6-5 and TRBJ2-1; 8 bases agree with TRBD2. The CDR3 length is 15 residues. Germline V lookup: CDR1 MNHEY, CDR2 SVGAGI. For the CDR3, the DNA is TGCTCCACTCTCCTCTCCGGCGCGGGAGGCGATGAGCAGTTCTTC. Translating it yields CSTLLSGAGGDEQFF.

This clone has just one count. This chain links TRBV6-5 with TRBJ1-5; no reliable D call. This CDR3 contains 14 residues. Per the germline V gene, CDR1 is MNHEY and CDR2 is SVGAGI. The V end lost 0 bases, the J end lost 5 bases, and 8 bases lay between the germline ends. CDR3 nucleotide sequence: TGTGCCAGCAGTTACTCAAGGTCAGATCAGCCCCAGCATTTT. The encoded protein is CASSYSRSDQPQHF.

The chain has TRBV9 and TRBJ1-6; D gene uncertain. V shed 4 bases and J shed 10 bases, with 15 bases lying between them. The CDR3 runs 14 residues. Germline V gene sequence: CDR1 SGDLS, CDR2 YYNGEE. This CDR3 reads CASSQTTSGSPLHF. Written as DNA, the CDR3 is TGTGCCAGCAGCCAAACCACGAGTGGCTCACCCCTCCACTTT.